This TCR beta chain was captured in a study of blood T cell repertoires in COVID-19. Study-wide background: Donors in the United States, Italy and Spain gave samples during acute or convalescent COVID-19. PBMCs, B-cell-depleted T cells, or T cells provided the cDNA or gDNA that made up the material.

As handled by the study authors: Cell counts per sample came from amplifying reference gene primers. The assay was immunoSEQ multiplex PCR, and TCRdb's table has in-frame clones only and misses some. The V and J calls and clone size are taken from that table; D and trimming were inferred from the DNA. Here the sample spans about 170,000 clones, less than 85% being singletons. This clone has only a few counts. The V end lost 0 bases, the J end lost 4 bases, and 9 bases lay between the germline ends. Germline V CDR1 and CDR2: LGHDT, YNNKEL (reference sequence). CDR3 length: 14 amino acids. This TCR came from an elderly woman with active or convalescent COVID-19. The chain is built from TRBV3-1 (or the pseudogene TRBV3-2) and TRBJ1-1, with no clear D. The sample was peripheral blood. CDR3 sequence reads: CASSQDLLSTEAFF. Here the CDR3 DNA reads TGTGCCAGCAGCCAAGATCTTTTGAGCACTGAAGCTTTCTTT.